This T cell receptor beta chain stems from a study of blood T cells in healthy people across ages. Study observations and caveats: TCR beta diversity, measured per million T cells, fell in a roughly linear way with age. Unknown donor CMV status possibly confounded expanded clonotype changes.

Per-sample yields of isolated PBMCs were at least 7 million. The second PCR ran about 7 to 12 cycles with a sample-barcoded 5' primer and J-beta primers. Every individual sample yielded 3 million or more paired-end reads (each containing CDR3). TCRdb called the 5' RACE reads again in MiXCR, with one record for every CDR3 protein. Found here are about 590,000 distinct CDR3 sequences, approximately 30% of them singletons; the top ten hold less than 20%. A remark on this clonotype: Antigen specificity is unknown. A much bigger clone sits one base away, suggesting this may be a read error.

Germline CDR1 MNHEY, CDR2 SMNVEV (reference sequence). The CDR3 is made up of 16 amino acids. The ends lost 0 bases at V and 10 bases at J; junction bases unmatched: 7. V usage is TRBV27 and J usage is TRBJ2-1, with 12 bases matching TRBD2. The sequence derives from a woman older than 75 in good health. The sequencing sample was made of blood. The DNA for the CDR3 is TGTGCCAGCAGTTTATCGGCTAGCGGGGGGGCCTACGAGCAGTTCTTC. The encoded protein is CASSLSASGGAYEQFF.